Listed below are T cell receptor beta chains from one sample, sequenced in a study of lymphopenia after photon versus proton radiotherapy. Libraries were prepared by immunoSEQ multiplex PCR; TCRdb keeps only in-frame clonotypes and omits some of them. The sample includes approximately 160,000 clones, around 85% of them seen just once. Sequenced here: peripheral blood, sampled from a patient treated with photon-based radiotherapy. These receptors were taken from a man in his forties or fifties with gastric cancer. The CDR3 runs from the conserved cysteine through the conserved F or W. A D gene is named only where the DNA matches it firmly. Part of the rows lack a size; the others show once, few, many or a class for expanded clones.

j_call: TRBJ2-3
clone_size: -
d_call: -
v_call: TRBV10-3
cdr3_aa: CASMPYGTDTQYF
cdr3_nt: TGTGCCTCCATGCCCTACGGCACAGATACGCAGTATTTT

j_call: TRBJ2-2
clone_size: -
d_call: -
v_call: TRBV5-1
cdr3_aa: CASSLRSLRDTGELFF
cdr3_nt: TGCGCCAGCAGCTTGCGGTCCCTCAGGGACACCGGGGAGCTGTTTTTT

j_call: TRBJ1-5
clone_size: -
d_call: TRBD1
v_call: TRBV5-6
cdr3_aa: CASSLGDSGLGNQPQHF
cdr3_nt: TGTGCCAGCAGCTTGGGGGACAGCGGGTTAGGGAATCAGCCCCAGCATTTT

j_call: TRBJ2-7
clone_size: -
d_call: -
v_call: TRBV4-2
cdr3_aa: CASSQEGGSSYEQYF
cdr3_nt: TGTGCCAGCAGCCAAGAGGGAGGAAGCTCCTACGAGCAGTACTTC

j_call: TRBJ2-7
clone_size: -
d_call: TRBD2
v_call: TRBV7-8
cdr3_aa: CASSLPATSGGEQYF
cdr3_nt: TGTGCCAGCAGCTTACCTGCAACTAGCGGTGGAGAGCAGTACTTC

j_call: TRBJ1-5
clone_size: -
d_call: -
v_call: TRBV19
cdr3_aa: CASMGQWNQPQHF
cdr3_nt: TGTGCCAGTATGGGACAATGGAATCAGCCCCAGCATTTT

j_call: TRBJ2-1
clone_size: -
d_call: TRBD2
v_call: TRBV4-1
cdr3_aa: CASSQVRGPPGLAGGNEQFF
cdr3_nt: TGCGCCAGCAGCCAAGTCAGAGGTCCCCCGGGACTAGCGGGAGGCAATGAGCAGTTCTTC

j_call: TRBJ2-1
clone_size: -
d_call: -
v_call: TRBV6-5
cdr3_aa: CASSLGQSNEQFF
cdr3_nt: TGTGCCAGCAGCTTAGGACAGAGCAATGAGCAGTTCTTC

j_call: TRBJ1-1
clone_size: few
d_call: TRBD1
v_call: TRBV6-4
cdr3_aa: CASSATGGTEAFF
cdr3_nt: TGTGCCAGCAGTGCCACAGGGGGCACTGAAGCTTTCTTT

j_call: TRBJ2-3
clone_size: -
d_call: -
v_call: TRBV7-5
cdr3_aa: CVRSFRSRWYF
cdr3_nt: TGTGTCAGAAGCTTTAGGTCCCGTTGGTATTTT

j_call: TRBJ2-3
clone_size: -
d_call: TRBD2
v_call: TRBV6-1
cdr3_aa: CASRELAGSADTQYF
cdr3_nt: TGTGCCAGCAGGGAACTAGCGGGGTCGGCAGATACGCAGTATTTT

j_call: TRBJ2-1
clone_size: -
d_call: TRBD2
v_call: TRBV4-1
cdr3_aa: CASSQDPLADQFF
cdr3_nt: TGCGCCAGCAGCCAAGACCCGCTAGCGGACCAGTTCTTC

j_call: TRBJ1-2
clone_size: few
d_call: -
v_call: TRBV7-2
cdr3_aa: CASSLVVEGGYTF
cdr3_nt: TGTGCCAGCAGCTTAGTGGTAGAGGGTGGCTACACCTTC

j_call: TRBJ1-1
clone_size: -
d_call: TRBD1
v_call: TRBV6-1
cdr3_aa: CASSEDRGSSTEAFF
cdr3_nt: TGTGCCAGCAGTGAGGACAGGGGGTCGAGCACTGAAGCTTTCTTT

j_call: TRBJ1-4
clone_size: -
d_call: -
v_call: TRBV4-3
cdr3_aa: CASSQRVGTNEKLFF
cdr3_nt: TGCGCCAGCAGCCAGAGGGTGGGCACTAATGAAAAACTGTTTTTT

j_call: TRBJ1-2
clone_size: -
d_call: TRBD1
v_call: TRBV5-4
cdr3_aa: CASSWGDRAYGYTF
cdr3_nt: TGTGCCAGCAGCTGGGGGGACAGAGCCTATGGCTACACCTTC

j_call: TRBJ1-4
clone_size: -
d_call: TRBD1
v_call: TRBV4-1
cdr3_aa: CASSQTGANEKLFF
cdr3_nt: TGCGCCAGCAGCCAGACAGGGGCGAATGAAAAACTGTTTTTT

j_call: TRBJ2-3
clone_size: -
d_call: TRBD2
v_call: TRBV7-8
cdr3_aa: CASSPTSGTGTDTQYF
cdr3_nt: TGTGCCAGCAGCCCCACTAGCGGGACCGGGACAGATACGCAGTATTTT

j_call: TRBJ2-6
clone_size: -
d_call: TRBD1
v_call: TRBV2
cdr3_aa: CASTRDRGGGSGANVLTF
cdr3_nt: TGTGCCAGCACCCGGGACAGGGGTGGGGGCTCTGGGGCCAACGTCCTGACTTTC

j_call: TRBJ1-5
clone_size: -
d_call: -
v_call: TRBV5-8
cdr3_aa: CASSPRGFNQPQHF
cdr3_nt: TGTGCCAGCAGCCCACGGGGGTTCAATCAGCCCCAGCATTTT

j_call: TRBJ2-7
clone_size: -
d_call: TRBD1
v_call: TRBV18
cdr3_aa: CASSPRTGGSYEQYF
cdr3_nt: TGTGCCAGCTCACCAAGGACAGGGGGCTCCTACGAGCAGTACTTC

j_call: TRBJ2-5
clone_size: once
d_call: TRBD1
v_call: TRBV7-2
cdr3_aa: CASSVDRGPQETQYF
cdr3_nt: TGTGCCAGCAGCGTAGACAGGGGGCCTCAAGAGACCCAGTACTTC

j_call: TRBJ2-7
clone_size: -
d_call: TRBD1
v_call: TRBV5-6
cdr3_aa: CASSLDRLPYEQYF
cdr3_nt: TGTGCCAGCAGCCTGGACAGGCTCCCCTACGAGCAGTACTTC

j_call: TRBJ2-3
clone_size: -
d_call: TRBD2
v_call: TRBV6-4
cdr3_aa: CASSDSAGGQDTQYF
cdr3_nt: TGTGCCAGCAGTGACTCGGCGGGAGGGCAAGATACGCAGTATTTT

j_call: TRBJ1-2
clone_size: few
d_call: -
v_call: TRBV7-9
cdr3_aa: CASSLSPGYGYTF
cdr3_nt: TGTGCCAGCAGCTTAAGTCCCGGCTATGGCTACACCTTC

j_call: TRBJ1-1
clone_size: few
d_call: -
v_call: TRBV28
cdr3_aa: CASSPPTGSVTEAFF
cdr3_nt: TGTGCCAGCAGTCCCCCTACAGGGAGTGTCACTGAAGCTTTCTTT

j_call: TRBJ1-2
clone_size: -
d_call: -
v_call: TRBV2
cdr3_aa: CASSPGYYGYTF
cdr3_nt: TGTGCCAGTTCCCCAGGTTACTATGGCTACACCTTC

j_call: TRBJ2-7
clone_size: -
d_call: TRBD1
v_call: TRBV29-1
cdr3_aa: CSFGTGVGEQYF
cdr3_nt: TGCAGCTTTGGGACAGGGGTTGGGGAGCAGTACTTC

j_call: TRBJ2-5
clone_size: -
d_call: -
v_call: TRBV7-8
cdr3_aa: CASSPTRGETQYF
cdr3_nt: TGTGCCAGCAGCCCTACCCGGGGGGAGACCCAGTACTTC

j_call: TRBJ2-1
clone_size: -
d_call: -
v_call: TRBV7-2
cdr3_aa: CASILTPPGEQFF
cdr3_nt: TGTGCCAGCATCCTAACCCCCCCCGGCGAGCAGTTCTTC

j_call: TRBJ2-3
clone_size: -
d_call: -
v_call: TRBV6-6
cdr3_aa: CASSARSPTDTQYF
cdr3_nt: TGTGCCAGCAGTGCACGGAGCCCCACAGATACGCAGTATTTT

j_call: TRBJ2-5
clone_size: -
d_call: TRBD1
v_call: TRBV30
cdr3_aa: CAWSPGQGRQETQYF
cdr3_nt: TGTGCCTGGAGTCCGGGACAGGGAAGACAAGAGACCCAGTACTTC

j_call: TRBJ2-4
clone_size: -
d_call: TRBD2
v_call: TRBV30
cdr3_aa: CAWSDTSGNKNIQYF
cdr3_nt: TGTGCCTGGAGTGATACTAGCGGGAACAAAAACATTCAGTACTTC

j_call: TRBJ1-5
clone_size: -
d_call: -
v_call: TRBV28
cdr3_aa: CASSFQQGHQPQHF
cdr3_nt: TGTGCCAGCAGTTTCCAACAGGGCCATCAGCCCCAGCATTTT

j_call: TRBJ1-5
clone_size: -
d_call: -
v_call: TRBV4-1
cdr3_aa: CASSQVVAVQPQHF
cdr3_nt: TGCGCCAGCAGCCAAGTAGTCGCGGTTCAGCCCCAGCATTTT

j_call: TRBJ1-5
clone_size: few
d_call: -
v_call: TRBV18
cdr3_aa: CASSPGQYNQPQHF
cdr3_nt: TGTGCCAGCTCACCGGGACAATACAATCAGCCCCAGCATTTT

j_call: TRBJ1-5
clone_size: -
d_call: -
v_call: TRBV18
cdr3_aa: CASSPRQGSSDQPQHF
cdr3_nt: TGTGCCAGCTCACCACGTCAAGGGTCTAGTGATCAGCCCCAGCATTTT

j_call: TRBJ2-3
clone_size: -
d_call: -
v_call: TRBV4-2
cdr3_aa: CASSPGAFSTDTQYF
cdr3_nt: TGTGCCAGCAGCCCAGGGGCATTTTCCACAGATACGCAGTATTTT

j_call: TRBJ1-2
clone_size: -
d_call: TRBD1
v_call: TRBV28
cdr3_aa: CASRITGASYGYTF
cdr3_nt: TGTGCCAGCAGAATTACAGGGGCCTCTTATGGCTACACCTTC

j_call: TRBJ1-5
clone_size: few
d_call: -
v_call: TRBV4-2
cdr3_aa: CASSQDRQPQHF
cdr3_nt: TGTGCCAGCAGCCAAGATCGACAGCCCCAGCATTTT

j_call: TRBJ2-1
clone_size: -
d_call: TRBD2
v_call: TRBV30
cdr3_aa: CAWSPGTSSYNEQFF
cdr3_nt: TGTGCCTGGAGTCCCGGGACTAGCTCCTACAATGAGCAGTTCTTC

j_call: TRBJ2-7
clone_size: -
d_call: -
v_call: TRBV2
cdr3_aa: CASSGSGYEQYF
cdr3_nt: TGTGCCAGCAGTGGGTCGGGATACGAGCAGTACTTC

j_call: TRBJ1-1
clone_size: -
d_call: -
v_call: TRBV9
cdr3_aa: CASSQRQRGTEAFF
cdr3_nt: TGTGCCAGCAGCCAACGACAGCGGGGCACTGAAGCTTTCTTT

j_call: TRBJ2-2
clone_size: -
d_call: -
v_call: TRBV4-1
cdr3_aa: CASRRDFITGELFF
cdr3_nt: TGCGCCAGCAGACGGGACTTCATCACCGGGGAGCTGTTTTTT

j_call: TRBJ2-7
clone_size: -
d_call: TRBD2
v_call: TRBV10-3
cdr3_aa: CAISGGLADSYEQYF
cdr3_nt: TGTGCCATCAGTGGGGGACTAGCGGACTCCTACGAGCAGTACTTC

j_call: TRBJ1-1
clone_size: -
d_call: -
v_call: TRBV6-5
cdr3_aa: CASSYLQGNTEAFF
cdr3_nt: TGTGCCAGCAGTTATTTACAGGGGAACACTGAAGCTTTCTTT